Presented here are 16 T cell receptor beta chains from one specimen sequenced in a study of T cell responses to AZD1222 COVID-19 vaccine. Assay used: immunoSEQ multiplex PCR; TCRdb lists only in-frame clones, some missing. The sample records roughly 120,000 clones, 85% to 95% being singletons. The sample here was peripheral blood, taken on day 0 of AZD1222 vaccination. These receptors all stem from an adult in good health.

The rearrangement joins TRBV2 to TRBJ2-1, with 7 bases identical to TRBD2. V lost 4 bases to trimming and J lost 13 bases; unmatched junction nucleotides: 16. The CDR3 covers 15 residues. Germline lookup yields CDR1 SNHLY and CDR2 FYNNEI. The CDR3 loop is CASSGFSGSGASQFF. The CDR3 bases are TGTGCCAGCAGTGGATTTTCGGGGAGCGGGGCCTCCCAGTTCTTC.

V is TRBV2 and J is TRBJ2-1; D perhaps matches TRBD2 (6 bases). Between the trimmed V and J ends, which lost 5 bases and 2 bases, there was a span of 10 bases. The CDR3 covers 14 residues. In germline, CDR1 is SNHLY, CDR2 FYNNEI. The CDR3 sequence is CASSRRGPYNEQFF. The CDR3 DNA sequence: TGTGCCAGCAGTCGGAGGGGCCCCTACAATGAGCAGTTCTTC.

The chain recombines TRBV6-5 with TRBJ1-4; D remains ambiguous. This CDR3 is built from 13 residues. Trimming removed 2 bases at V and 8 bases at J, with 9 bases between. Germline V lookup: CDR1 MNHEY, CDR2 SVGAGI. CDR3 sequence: CASSYGNREKLFF. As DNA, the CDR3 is TGTGCCAGCAGTTACGGGAACAGAGAAAAACTGTTTTTT.

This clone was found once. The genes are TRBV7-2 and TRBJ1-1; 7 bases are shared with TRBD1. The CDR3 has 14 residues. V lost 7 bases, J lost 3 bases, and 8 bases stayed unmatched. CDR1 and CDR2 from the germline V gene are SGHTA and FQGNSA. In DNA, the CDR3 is TGTGCCAGCATCCGACAGGGCGGGTACACTGAAGCTTTCTTT. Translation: CASIRQGGYTEAFF.

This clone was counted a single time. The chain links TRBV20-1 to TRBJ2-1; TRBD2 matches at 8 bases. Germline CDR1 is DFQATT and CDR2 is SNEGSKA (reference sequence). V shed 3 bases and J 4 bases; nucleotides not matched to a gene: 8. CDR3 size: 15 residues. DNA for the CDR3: TGCAGTGCTAGTGCGAGCGGGAGAGGGTACAATGAGCAGTTCTTC. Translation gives CSASASGRGYNEQFF.

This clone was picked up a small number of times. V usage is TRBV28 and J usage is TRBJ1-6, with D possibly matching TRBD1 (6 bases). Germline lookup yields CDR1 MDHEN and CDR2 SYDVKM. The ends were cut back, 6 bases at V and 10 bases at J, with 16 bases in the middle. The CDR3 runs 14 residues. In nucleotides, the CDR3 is TGTGCCAGCAGACAGACAGGCCAAAACTCACCCCTCCACTTT. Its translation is CASRQTGQNSPLHF.

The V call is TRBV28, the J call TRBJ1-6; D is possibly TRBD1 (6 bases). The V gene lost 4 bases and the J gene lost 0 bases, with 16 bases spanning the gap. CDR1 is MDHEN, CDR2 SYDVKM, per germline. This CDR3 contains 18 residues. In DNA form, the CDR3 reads TGTGCCAGCAGTTCGCCTAAACAGGGAAGCTCCTATAATTCACCCCTCCACTTT. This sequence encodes CASSSPKQGSSYNSPLHF.

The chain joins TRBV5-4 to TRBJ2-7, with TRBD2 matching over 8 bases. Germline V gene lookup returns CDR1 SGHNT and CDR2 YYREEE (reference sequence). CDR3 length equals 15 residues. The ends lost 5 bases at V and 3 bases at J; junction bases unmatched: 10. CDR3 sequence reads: CASSPSLAENYEQYF. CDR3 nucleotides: TGTGCCAGCAGTCCCTCACTAGCGGAAAACTACGAGCAGTACTTC.

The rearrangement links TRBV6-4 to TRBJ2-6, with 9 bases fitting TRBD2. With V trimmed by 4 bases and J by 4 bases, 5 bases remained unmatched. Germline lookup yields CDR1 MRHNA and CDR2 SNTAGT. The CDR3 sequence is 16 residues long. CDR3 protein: CASSARGGAGANVLTF. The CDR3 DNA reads TGTGCCAGCAGTGCCCGCGGGGGGGCCGGGGCCAACGTCCTGACTTTC.

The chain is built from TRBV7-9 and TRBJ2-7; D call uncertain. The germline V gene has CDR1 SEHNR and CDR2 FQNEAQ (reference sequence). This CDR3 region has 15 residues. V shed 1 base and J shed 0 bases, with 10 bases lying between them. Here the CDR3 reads CASSLGDMSSYEQYF. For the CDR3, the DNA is TGTGCCAGCAGCTTAGGCGATATGAGCTCCTACGAGCAGTACTTC.

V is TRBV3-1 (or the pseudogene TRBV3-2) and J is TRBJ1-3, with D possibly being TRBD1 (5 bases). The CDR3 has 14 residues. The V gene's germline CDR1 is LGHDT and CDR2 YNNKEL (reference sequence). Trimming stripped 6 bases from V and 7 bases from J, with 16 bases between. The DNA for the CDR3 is TGTGCCAGCAGTCACAGGACGGAAGGGAACACCATATATTTT. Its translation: CASSHRTEGNTIYF.

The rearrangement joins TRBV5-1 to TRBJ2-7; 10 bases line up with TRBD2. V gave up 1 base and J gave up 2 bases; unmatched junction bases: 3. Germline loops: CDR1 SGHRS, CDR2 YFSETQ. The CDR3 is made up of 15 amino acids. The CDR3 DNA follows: TGCGCCAGCAGCTTGAGCGGGAGGGCCGCCTACGAGCAGTACTTC. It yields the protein CASSLSGRAAYEQYF.

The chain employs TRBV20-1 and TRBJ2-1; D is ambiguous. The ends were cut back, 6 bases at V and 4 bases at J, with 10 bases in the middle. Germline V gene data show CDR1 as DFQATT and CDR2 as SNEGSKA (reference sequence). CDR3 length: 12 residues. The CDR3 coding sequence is TGCAGTGCGAGTCCTTCGTACAATGAGCAGTTCTTC. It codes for CSASPSYNEQFF.

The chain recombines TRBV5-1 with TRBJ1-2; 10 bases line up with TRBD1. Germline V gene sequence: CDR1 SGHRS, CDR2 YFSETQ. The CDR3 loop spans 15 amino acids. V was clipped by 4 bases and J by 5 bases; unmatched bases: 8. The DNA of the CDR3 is TGCGCCAGCAGCCCCGGGACAGGGGCTCGGTATGGCTACACCTTC. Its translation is CASSPGTGARYGYTF. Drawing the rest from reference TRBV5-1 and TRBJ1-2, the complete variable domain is KAGVTQTPRYLIKTRGQQVTLSCSPISGHRSVSWYQQTPGQGLQFLFEYFSETQRNKGNFPGRFSGRQFSNSRSEMNVSTLELGDSALYLCASSPGTGARYGYTFGSGTRLTVV.

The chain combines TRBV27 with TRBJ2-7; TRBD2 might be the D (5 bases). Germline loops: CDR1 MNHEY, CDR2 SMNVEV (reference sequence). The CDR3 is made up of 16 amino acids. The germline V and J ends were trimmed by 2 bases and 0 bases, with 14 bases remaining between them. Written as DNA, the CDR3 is TGTGCCAGCAGTTTAAGGTTACTAGTCCCCTCCTACGAGCAGTACTTC. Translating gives CASSLRLLVPSYEQYF.

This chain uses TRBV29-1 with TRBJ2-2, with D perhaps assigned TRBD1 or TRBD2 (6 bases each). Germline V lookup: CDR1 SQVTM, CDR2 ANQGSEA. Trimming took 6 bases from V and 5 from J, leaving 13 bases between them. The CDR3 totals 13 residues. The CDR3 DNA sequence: TGCAGCGTGGGGGGCGGGTTTACCGGGGAGCTGTTTTTT. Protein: CSVGGGFTGELFF.